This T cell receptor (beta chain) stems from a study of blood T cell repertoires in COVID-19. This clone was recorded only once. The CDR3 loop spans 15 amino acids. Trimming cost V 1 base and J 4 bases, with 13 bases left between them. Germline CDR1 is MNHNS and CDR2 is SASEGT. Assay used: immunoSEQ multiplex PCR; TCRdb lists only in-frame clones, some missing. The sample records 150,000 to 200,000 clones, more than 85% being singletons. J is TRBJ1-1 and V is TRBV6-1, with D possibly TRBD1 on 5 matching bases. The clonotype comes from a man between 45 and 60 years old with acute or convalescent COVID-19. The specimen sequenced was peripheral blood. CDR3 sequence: CASSEVDSRGTEAFF. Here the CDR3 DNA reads TGTGCCAGCAGTGAAGTCGACAGTAGGGGCACTGAAGCTTTCTTT.